The 28 T cell receptor beta chains below come from one sample, sequenced in a study of post-analysis software for immune sequencing data. Study-level findings and limits: Controls had lower frequencies than patients of 4 or 5 TRBV segments, which included TRBV5-6, TRBV5-1 and TRBV20-1.

Sequencing libraries made from TCR beta cDNA carried unique molecular identifiers. MiXCR was run by TCRdb on the PCR reads, yielding one entry per CDR3 protein. The repertoire holds 750,000 to 950,000 distinct CDR3 sequences, with around 50% as singletons. No antigens are known for them. Sequences were obtained from blood. The receptors shown here come from a girl aged 10-17 years with multiple sclerosis.

This clonotype has only a few counts. The chain recombines TRBV29-1 with TRBJ1-1, with D possibly being TRBD1 (5 bases). This CDR3 region has 13 residues. V dropped 4 bases and J dropped 0 bases, with 9 bases sitting between them. Looked up from germline, CDR1 is SQVTM and CDR2 is ANQGSEA. The CDR3 DNA is TGCAGCGTTGGGGGCCTCATGAACACTGAAGCTTTCTTT. This gives the protein CSVGGLMNTEAFF.

In this sample, this clonotype turned up a few times. The chain is built from TRBV12-3 or TRBV12-4 and TRBJ2-2; 13 nucleotides line up with TRBD2. Trimming removed 10 bases from V and 2 bases from J; junction bases left unmatched: 7. This CDR3 region has 16 residues. The CDR3 DNA sequence: TGTGCCACATGGACTAGCGGGAGATACAACACCGGGGAGCTGTTTTTT. Protein sequence: CATWTSGRYNTGELFF.

The chain joins TRBV5-1 to TRBJ2-1; 8 nucleotides line up with TRBD2. The CDR3 length is 17 residues. Trimming at V came to 4 bases and at J to 6 bases, leaving 15 bases not matched to a gene. Germline assignment: CDR1 SGHRS and CDR2 YFSETQ. The CDR3: CASSPPRVGGGLNEQFF. CDR3 bases: TGCGCCAGCAGCCCGCCCCGGGTAGGCGGGGGGCTCAATGAGCAGTTCTTC.

This chain links TRBV12-3 or TRBV12-4 with TRBJ2-7; D is undetermined. The length of the CDR3 is 12 residues. V lost 5 bases to trimming and J lost 4 bases, with 9 bases between them. This CDR3 is CASSLQKYEQYF. The CDR3 DNA reads as TGTGCCAGCAGTCTACAGAAGTACGAGCAGTACTTC.

The chain combines TRBV18 with TRBJ1-4, with a weak D call TRBD1 (6 bases). Trimming stripped 3 bases from V and 10 bases from J, with 15 bases between. Germline V gene lookup returns CDR1 KGHSH and CDR2 LQKENI. The CDR3 extends over 14 amino acids. The CDR3 reads CASSPSQGRGKLFF. DNA for the CDR3: TGTGCCAGCTCACCCTCCCAGGGGCGTGGAAAACTGTTTTTT.

A remark on this clonotype: At one end, the junction sequence differs from germline, possibly due to a read error. The rearrangement links TRBV2 to TRBJ2-7; D call uncertain. TRBJ2-5 explains the end of the DNA better; the J call may be wrong. This CDR3 has 12 residues. Germline V gene sequence: CDR1 SNHLY, CDR2 FYNNEI. CDR3 sequence (DNA): TGTGCCAGCATTGAAGGTCAAGAGACCCAGTACTTC. Its translation is CASIEGQETQYF.

The chain is built from TRBV6-4 and TRBJ2-1; 12 bases match TRBD2. Germline values: CDR1 MRHNA, CDR2 SNTAGT. The CDR3 sequence is 15 residues long. V lost 6 bases and J lost 7; bases outside the gene matches: 7. Here the CDR3 reads CASSPTSGSRNEQFF. CDR3 bases: TGTGCCAGCAGCCCGACTAGCGGGAGTCGGAATGAGCAGTTCTTC.

This clonotype appeared once. This chain links TRBV4-1 with TRBJ2-5; unclear D gene. The CDR3 totals 15 residues. V lost 3 bases, J lost 1 base, and 12 bases lay in between. Germline V gene data show CDR1 as MGHRA and CDR2 as YSYEKL. The CDR3 nucleotides read TGCGCCAGCAGCCATGGAGAAGGGTTCCAAGAGACCCAGTACTTC. Translating it yields CASSHGEGFQETQYF.

The V call is TRBV20-1, the J call TRBJ2-7; 7 bases map to TRBD2. Germline V CDR1 and CDR2: DFQATT, SNEGSKA (reference sequence). The V gene end was trimmed by 5 bases and the J gene end by 2 bases; junction bases not matched to a gene: 9. This CDR3 contains 14 residues. This CDR3 reads CSARTQRGTYEQYF. In nucleotides, the CDR3 is TGCAGTGCTCGTACACAGCGGGGAACCTACGAGCAGTACTTC.

The chain couples TRBV7-9 to TRBJ2-7, with TRBD2 matching 9 bases. Looked up from germline, CDR1 is SEHNR and CDR2 is FQNEAQ (reference sequence). This CDR3 region has 16 residues. V shed 1 base and J 3 bases; nucleotides not matched to a gene: 7. CDR3 region: CASSLEAAGGYYEQYF. CDR3 nucleotides: TGTGCCAGCAGCTTAGAGGCAGCGGGAGGCTACTACGAGCAGTACTTC.

This clonotype was counted between two and nine times. J is TRBJ2-6 and V is TRBV14, with D unclear. The CDR3 runs to 17 residues. Germline CDR1 is SGHDN and CDR2 is FVKESK. V was shortened by 7 bases and J by 3 bases, with 19 bases between the two germline ends. CDR3 sequence (DNA): TGTGCCAGCACCCCTCCCGACCTATTAGATGGGGCCAACGTCCTGACTTTC. As protein: CASTPPDLLDGANVLTF.

This clonotype was seen more than once but under ten times. CDR3 nucleotides: TGCAGCGTTGAACCCGGGACAGGAGGATATGAGCAGTTCTTC. It codes for CSVEPGTGGYEQFF. The genes are TRBV29-1 and TRBJ2-1; 8 bases line up with TRBD1. CDR1 is SQVTM and CDR2 is ANQGSEA in the germline V gene. This CDR3 is built from 14 residues. V lost 2 bases, J lost 8 bases, and 8 bases stayed unmatched.

V is TRBV6-5 and J is TRBJ2-7, with 7 bases that match TRBD2. There are 14 residues in the CDR3. J gave up 2 bases and V 8 bases, and 9 bases lay outside the gene matches. Germline CDR1 MNHEY, CDR2 SVGAGI. CDR3: CASAPAAGPYEQYF. The CDR3 region has the DNA TGTGCCAGCGCCCCGGCAGCGGGACCCTACGAGCAGTACTTC.

The chain links TRBV18 to TRBJ2-1; 8 nucleotides match TRBD2. CDR1 is KGHSH, CDR2 LQKENI, per germline. V lost 4 bases and J lost 7; bases outside the gene matches: 9. The CDR3 consists of 15 residues. The CDR3 bases are TGTGCCAGCTCACTTGCTAGCGGGCTTGTGAATGAGCAGTTCTTC. Protein: CASSLASGLVNEQFF.

The chain recombines TRBV5-4 with TRBJ2-7, with 7 bases identical to TRBD1. The CDR3 runs to 16 residues. The V and J ends lost 0 bases and 5 bases, in that order; junction bases with no gene match: 11. Germline V gives CDR1 SGHNT, CDR2 YYREEE (reference sequence). In DNA, the CDR3 is TGTGCCAGCAGCTTGGGGACAGGCCGGTTATCTGACGAGCAGTACTTC. Translation gives CASSLGTGRLSDEQYF.

This clonotype has only a few counts. This sequence joins TRBV29-1 and TRBJ2-5; 9 positions match TRBD1. V was clipped by 3 bases and J by 11 bases; unmatched bases: 13. CDR1 and CDR2 from the germline V gene are SQVTM and ANQGSEA. The CDR3 spans 14 residues. CDR3 bases: TGCAGCGTTGACCCGGGGACAGGGTCGAGGGAGCAGTACTTC. Protein product: CSVDPGTGSREQYF.

Here the CDR3 DNA reads TGTGCCAGCAGCCCAGCGGGACCTAACAATGAGCAGTACTTC. Translation: CASSPAGPNNEQYF. The gene calls are TRBV5-6 and TRBJ2-5; 7 bases fit TRBD2. Germline trimming cut 4 bases from V and 11 bases from J; bases unmatched to any gene: 14. The CDR3 runs to 14 residues. CDR1 and CDR2 (germline): SGHDT, YYEEEE.

The chain couples TRBV6-5 to TRBJ2-1, with D perhaps matching TRBD1 or TRBD2 (5 bases each). The length of the CDR3 is 15 residues. Per germline, CDR1 MNHEY and CDR2 SVGAGI. The V gene lost 5 bases and the J gene lost 9 bases, with 20 bases spanning the gap. CDR3 amino acids: CASSPAREQRGEQFF. CDR3 in DNA: TGTGCCAGCAGTCCAGCCCGGGAACAAAGGGGTGAGCAGTTCTTC.

The sample holds a few counts of this clonotype. The chain has TRBV10-2 and TRBJ2-5, with D hard to call. The CDR3 runs 12 residues. The V gene lost 3 bases and the J gene lost 11 bases, with 13 bases spanning the gap. The germline V gene has CDR1 WSHSY and CDR2 SAAADI. CDR3 nucleotide sequence: TGCGCCAGCAGTGATGGTGTGCGCAAGCAGTACTTC. It specifies CASSDGVRKQYF.

CDR3 residues: CASSHPRGRLFLAKNIQYF. The CDR3 DNA follows: TGTGCCAGCAGCCATCCGAGGGGGCGTTTATTCCTAGCCAAAAACATTCAGTACTTC. The V and J genes are TRBV5-5 and TRBJ2-4, with TRBD1 matching 7 bases. In germline, CDR1 is SGHKS, CDR2 YYEKEE (reference sequence). V gave up 4 bases and J gave up 0 bases; unmatched junction bases: 16. The CDR3 extends over 19 amino acids.

This clonotype was counted a single time. The chain recombines TRBV12-3 or TRBV12-4 with TRBJ2-4; perhaps TRBD1 as D (6 bases). The DNA matches TRBJ2-7 better at its end, which makes the J call doubtful. CDR3 length equals 14 residues. The CDR3 loop is CASSFNRVLYEQYF. For the CDR3, the DNA is TGTGCCAGCAGTTTTAACAGGGTCCTCTACGAGCAGTACTTC.

The chain recombines TRBV14 with TRBJ2-7; D is uncertain. Between the trimmed V and J ends, which lost 7 bases and 0 bases, there was a span of 13 bases. From germline, CDR1 is SGHDN and CDR2 FVKESK. The CDR3 runs 14 residues. The CDR3 bases are TGTGCCAGCAAGTCGGGTTTCAGCTCCTACGAGCAGTACTTC. Protein sequence: CASKSGFSSYEQYF.

The chain carries TRBV5-5 and TRBJ1-2; D might be TRBD1 (5 bases). The CDR3 runs 14 residues. Between the trimmed V and J ends, which lost 7 bases and 5 bases, there was a span of 18 bases. The germline V gene encodes CDR1 SGHKS and CDR2 YYEKEE (reference sequence). CDR3 residues: CASELEGRFYGYTF. The CDR3 nucleotides read TGTGCCAGCGAGCTTGAGGGGAGGTTTTATGGCTACACCTTC.

This clonotype came up a few times. V and J are TRBV4-1 and TRBJ2-7, with 7 bases lining up with TRBD1. Germline-derived CDR1 and CDR2 are MGHRA and YSYEKL. This CDR3 is 16 amino acids long. V dropped 4 bases and J dropped 2; count of bases not matched to a gene: 11. The CDR3 region has the DNA TGCGCCAGCAGCCCCACCACAGGGGAAGTTCCCTACGAGCAGTACTTC. Encoded protein: CASSPTTGEVPYEQYF.

This clonotype showed up just a few times. The chain joins TRBV12-3 or TRBV12-4 to TRBJ1-2; 8 bases are shared with TRBD1. The V gene end was trimmed by 5 bases and the J gene end by 1 base; junction bases not matched to a gene: 0. The CDR3 has 13 residues. The CDR3 DNA follows: TGTGCCAGCAGTGGACAGGGTAACTATGGCTACACCTTC. Translated: CASSGQGNYGYTF.

The V call is TRBV14, the J call TRBJ2-7, with 13 bases matching TRBD2. CDR1 is SGHDN and CDR2 is FVKESK in the germline V gene. This CDR3 has 17 amino acids. Trimming cost V 3 bases and J 3 bases; bases outside gene matches: 8. The CDR3 region has the DNA TGTGCCAGCAGCCACGGACAGGGACTAGCGGGATTCTACGAGCAGTACTTC. Its translation: CASSHGQGLAGFYEQYF.

This chain links TRBV6-6 with TRBJ2-5; TRBD2 matches 9 bases. Germline V lookup: CDR1 MNHNY, CDR2 SVGAGI (reference sequence). Trimming cost V 7 bases and J 4 bases; bases outside gene matches: 7. The CDR3 runs to 14 residues. The CDR3 DNA is TGTGCCAGCATTAGTAGCGGGAGAGGAGAGACCCAGTACTTC. Translation gives CASISSGRGETQYF.

J is TRBJ1-5 and V is TRBV20-1; TRBD1 is a possible D gene (6 bases). CDR1 DFQATT and CDR2 SNEGSKA come from the germline V gene (reference sequence). The V and J ends lost 0 bases and 6 bases respectively, with 12 bases between them. This CDR3 comprises 14 residues. CDR3 DNA sequence: TGCAGTGCTAGAGAGTCCGGGGGCCGTCAGCCCCAGCATTTT. Amino acid sequence: CSARESGGRQPQHF.